This TCR beta chain came from a study of Tregs in tolerant kidney transplant recipients. Findings of the study overall: Nucleotide sequences could not be compared across some patients' samples due to primer changes. The most relevant donor-specific Treg TCRbeta repertoire apparently came from expansion with activated donor B cells.

V lost 1 base to trimming and J lost 5 bases, with 15 bases between them. The length of the CDR3 is 15 residues. Per germline, CDR1 SGDLS and CDR2 YYNGEE. Sequencing used immunoSEQ multiplex PCR; TCRdb keeps in-frame clones, though not all of them. The profile shows some 57,000 clones, about 90% of them singletons. Related graft donors supplied nonmyeloablative bone marrow transplants, and mixed chimerism was transient. CD4+CD25+CD127- Tregs, CD4+CD25- non-Tregs, CD4 and CD8 cells were sorted. As to this clone: Its matching antigen is unknown.

The clonotype originates from a human patient who received a combined kidney and bone marrow transplant. T cells may partly derive from the graft donor. This specimen was CD8+ T cells from blood (PBMCs), taken 24 months after the transplant. This chain uses TRBV9 with TRBJ2-5, with TRBD2 as a possible D gene (7 bases). The CDR3 DNA is TGTGCCAGCAGCGTACCGTCGGGGGGCGGTGAGACCCAGTACTTC. It yields the protein CASSVPSGGGETQYF.